This T cell receptor beta chain was sequenced for a study of blood T cell repertoires in COVID-19 (dated by TCRdb to the early 2020s). For context, the study as a whole: The collaborator samples originated in the United States, Italy and Spain and spanned the acute and convalescent phases of COVID-19. The prospective study material was composed of cDNA or gDNA derived from T cells, B-cell-depleted T cells, or PBMCs. Deeply sampled blood TCRbeta repertoires from subjects exposed to, actively infected with, or recovered from COVID-19 were included in the dataset. The repertoires were released in a freely available public database intended as a resource for research on the immune response to SARS-CoV-2. The samples were drawn from the first 160 participants of the ongoing ImmuneRACE study and from 1,254 subjects provided by 6 global collaborators. A de-identified subject ID, COVID-19 status, age in years and sex were almost always included in the sample metadata. HLA class I and class II types, where available, came from metadata supplied by the sample provider rather than from assay-based typing.

In regard to this clone: It lacks a known antigen. No much larger clone exists at a distance of one base, and base qualities are not known.

From cysteine to phenylalanine, the CDR3 is 11 amino acids long. Only the CDR3 portion is preserved as DNA: 33 bases, with reading frame beginning at the first base. V is pared back by 6 bases and J by 9 bases, with 14 bases lying between the germline termini. For CDR1 and CDR2, the germline V gene (reference sequence) lists DFQATT and SNEGSKA. TCRbeta CDR3 regions were amplified from genomic DNA by means of the immunoSEQ Assay, a bias-controlled multiplex PCR. From the authors' description of their analysis: Within the assay, amplification of reference gene primers was used to estimate how many nucleated cells each sample contained. To quantify the absolute abundance of each unique TCRbeta CDR3 rearrangement, sequence reads were collapsed and filtered. For each sample, productive Simpson clonality was calculated by taking the square root of Simpson's diversity index across productive rearrangements. This immuneACCESS table, as held by TCRdb, lists in-frame sequences with V and J called but not all clones. Of the missing ones, under half trace to an unresolved V gene in checked studies; the others have no known cause. V and J calls and clone size are those listed in that table; D and trimming were worked out from the DNA. In all, the sample holds around 200,000 clones, and about 90% of those were seen once. Of the sample, around 20% falls within the top ten clones.

The collaborating institutions used their own protocols to collect whole blood in K2EDTA tubes. For TCRbeta analysis, collaborator samples were shipped as frozen whole blood, as isolated PBMCs, or as DNA extracted from either sample type. What the research found in general, with its limitations: The quantity of clinical and demographic metadata differed by source and by participant and was supplied without curation.

The chain employs TRBV20-1 and TRBJ1-1, with a weak D call of TRBD1 (5 bases match). The TCR was taken from a man between 65 and 80 years old with active or convalescent COVID-19. Sequencing used peripheral blood. The CDR3 corresponds to CSAGAGRKAFF. The DNA is as follows: TGCAGTGCCGGGGCCGGGAGAAAAGCTTTCTTT.